The clone carrying this T cell receptor beta chain was counted between two and nine times. Antigen specificity is unknown. The data originate from a study of cytomegalovirus exposure and HLA in healthy donors. Whole-study findings and limits: Among TCR beta chains of equal frequency, HLA-associated ones were more clonally expanded in a later analysis. As was reported, the HLA-A and HLA-B alleles of most subjects were accurately predicted from TCR beta sequences.

The germline V gene has CDR1 SGHDT and CDR2 YYEEEE. V was pared by 3 bases and J by 4 bases, with 8 bases of the junction left unmatched. This CDR3 spans 15 amino acids. 13 Jbeta primers and 60 Vbeta primers were used for the PCR. This table comes from immunoSEQ multiplex PCR, and its TCRdb copy is limited to in-frame clones, with some not included. The repertoire holds around 150,000 clones, about 73% seen once, with 2.5% to 3.5% in the top ten. Nominally healthy donors provided the samples, though records likely missed some immune exposures. Input material: PBMCs. This chain joins TRBV5-6 and TRBJ1-1; TRBD1 agrees at 8 bases. The receptor comes from a woman aged 40 to 50 in good health and CMV-seronegative. The CDR3 reads CASSYMTGVGTEAFF. CDR3 nucleotide sequence: TGTGCCAGCAGCTATATGACAGGGGTGGGCACTGAAGCTTTCTTT.